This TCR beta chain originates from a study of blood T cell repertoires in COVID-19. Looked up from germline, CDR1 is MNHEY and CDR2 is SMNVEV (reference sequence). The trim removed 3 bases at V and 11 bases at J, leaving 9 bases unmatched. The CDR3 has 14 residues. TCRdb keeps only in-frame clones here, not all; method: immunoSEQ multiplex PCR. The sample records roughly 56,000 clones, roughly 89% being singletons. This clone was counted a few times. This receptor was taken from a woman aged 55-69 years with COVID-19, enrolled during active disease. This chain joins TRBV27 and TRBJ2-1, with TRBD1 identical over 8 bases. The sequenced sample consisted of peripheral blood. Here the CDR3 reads CASSLGQAPQKQFF. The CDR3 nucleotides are TGTGCCAGCAGTTTGGGACAGGCACCCCAGAAGCAGTTCTTC.